The T cell receptor (beta chain) under discussion was sequenced for a study of memory CD4+ T cells and cytomegalovirus serostatus. Study summary: This sample comes from healthy Belgian adults, several CMV seropositive, approximately 23 seronegative.

Single viable CD3+CD4+CD8-CD45RO+ cells were sorted as the memory CD4+ T cells. This CDR3 has 15 residues. Trimming stripped 7 bases from V and 0 bases from J, with 13 bases between. The germline V gene has CDR1 SNHLY and CDR2 FYNNEI. Authors' methods: Out-of-frame sequences were removed, leaving 2,204,828 distinct TCRbeta sequences. Sequenced by immunoSEQ multiplex PCR; TCRdb stores in-frame clones only, minus some. Clonal size and the V and J genes are those of that table, whereas D and trimming came from the DNA. Altogether under 40,000 clones are present, 79% being singletons, with the ten largest covering roughly 5%. The study, taken as a whole, reports: CD4+ memory repertoires contained about two fifths of the 164 reported CMV TCRbeta sequences.

Points on this clone: As yet, its antigen is unknown.

The clonotype originates from an adult in good health and CMV-seropositive. The specimen sequenced was memory CD4+ T cells from blood. This sequence joins TRBV2 and TRBJ1-5; D gene uncertain. CDR3 sequence: CASKLRAGSNQPQHF. The CDR3 nucleotides read TGTGCCAGCAAATTGCGGGCTGGTAGCAATCAGCCCCAGCATTTT. Full variable domain (outside the CDR3, taken from reference TRBV2 and TRBJ1-5): EPEVTQTPSHQVTQMGQEVILRCVPISNHLYFYWYRQILGQKVEFLVSFYNNEISEKSEIFDDQFSVERPDGSNFTLKIRSTKLEDSAMYFCASKLRAGSNQPQHFGDGTRLSIL.